The 29 T cell receptor beta chains reported below all come from one sample, sequenced in a study of response to subunit inactivated influenza vaccine. TCRdb redid the calling of the RT-PCR reads with MiXCR, one entry per CDR3 protein. This table holds under 200,000 distinct CDR3 sequences, roughly 10% found once. The source material was non-naive T cells sorted from PBMCs, sampled roughly 48 days after vaccination. The receptors were gathered from a man aged 45-65 years who received an inactivated influenza vaccine.

This clonotype was counted only a few times. The V and J genes are TRBV20-1 and TRBJ2-7, with D possibly being TRBD2 (6 bases). V was clipped by 3 bases and J by 5 bases, with 11 bases between them. The germline CDR1 and CDR2 sequences are DFQATT and SNEGSKA (reference sequence). The CDR3 sequence is 12 residues long. CDR3 loop: CSASRETHEQYF. The CDR3 nucleotides read TGCAGTGCTAGCCGGGAGACCCACGAGCAGTACTTC.

This clonotype was seen a single time. The chain links TRBV24-1 to TRBJ2-3; 7 positions match TRBD2. Germline CDR1 reads KGHDR; CDR2 reads SFDVKD. This CDR3 has 16 amino acids. V shed 2 bases and J 10 bases; nucleotides not matched to a gene: 14. Written as DNA, the CDR3 is TGTGCCACCAGTGATTCTATAGCGGGCCTGGGGTACGCGCAGTATTTT. As protein: CATSDSIAGLGYAQYF.

This chain uses TRBV7-9 with TRBJ1-4, with D perhaps TRBD1 (5 bases). Germline V gives CDR1 SEHNR, CDR2 FQNEAQ (reference sequence). V was clipped by 4 bases and J by 5 bases, with 11 bases between them. The CDR3 has 14 amino acids. This CDR3 is CASSSWGDNEKLFF. For the CDR3, the DNA is TGTGCCAGCAGCTCATGGGGGGACAATGAAAAACTGTTTTTT.

This clonotype was observed a few times. V gene TRBV9 combines with J gene TRBJ2-7; TRBD1 agrees at 9 bases. V dropped 4 bases and J dropped 3; count of bases not matched to a gene: 5. CDR3 length equals 14 residues. CDR1 SGDLS and CDR2 YYNGEE come from the germline V gene. CDR3 nucleotides: TGTGCCAGCAGCCCTAGACAGGGGGACTACGAGCAGTACTTC. As protein: CASSPRQGDYEQYF.

This clonotype occurred a few times. The chain carries TRBV5-6 and TRBJ2-1; 7 bases align to TRBD1. In germline, CDR1 is SGHDT, CDR2 YYEEEE. The CDR3 is 15 residues long. With V trimmed by 2 bases and J by 4 bases, 6 bases remained unmatched. CDR3 amino acids: CASSLGTAVYNEQFF. The CDR3 DNA reads as TGTGCCAGCAGCTTAGGGACAGCGGTGTACAATGAGCAGTTCTTC.

In its sample, this clonotype was seen many times. An end of the junction does not agree with germline; a read error may underlie this. The chain joins TRBV7-7 to TRBJ1-6; tentatively, D is TRBD1 (5 bases). This CDR3 region has 17 residues. CDR1 is SSHAT, CDR2 FNYEAQ, per germline (reference sequence). The DNA for the CDR3 is TGTGCTAGCAGCTTAGATCCGACAGACCATTATAATTCACCCCTCCACTTT. As protein: CASSLDPTDHYNSPLHF. Full variable domain (outside the CDR3, taken from reference TRBV7-7 and TRBJ1-6): GAGVSQSPRYKVTKRGQDVTLRCDPISSHATLYWYQQALGQGPEFLTYFNYEAQPDKSGLPSDRFSAERPEGSISTLTIQRTEQRDSAMYRCASSLDPTDHYNSPLHFGNGTRLTVT.

This clonotype was observed at least ten times. The chain combines TRBV6-5 with TRBJ1-1; no clear D gene. CDR3 length: 16 amino acids. Trimming pared 2 bases from V and 0 bases from J, leaving 13 bases between. Germline CDR1 is MNHEY and CDR2 is SVGAGI. CDR3: CASSYLPHGMNTEAFF. The CDR3 region has the DNA TGTGCCAGCAGTTACCTGCCACATGGAATGAACACTGAAGCTTTCTTT.

Details on this clonotype: This may come from a read error, since a much larger clone is one base off. The genes are TRBV10-3 and TRBJ2-7; either TRBD1 or TRBD2 may supply D (7 bases each). This CDR3 spans 13 amino acids. Trimming pared 10 bases from V and 3 bases from J, leaving 16 bases between. Germline V lookup: CDR1 ENHRY, CDR2 SYGVKD. CDR3 residues: CATRGGGNYEQYF. In DNA form, the CDR3 reads TGTGCCACCAGGGGGGGAGGAAACTACGAGCAGTACTTC.

The V and J genes are TRBV29-1 and TRBJ2-7; D gene unclear. The CDR3 consists of 12 residues. V lost 5 bases and J lost 5, with 13 bases in between. Germline CDR1 and CDR2: SQVTM and ANQGSEA. This CDR3 reads CSVPARGNEQYF. The DNA of the CDR3 is TGCAGCGTTCCAGCGCGAGGAAACGAGCAGTACTTC.

This clonotype was detected only a few times. This chain uses TRBV6-2 or TRBV6-3 with TRBJ2-3; 8 bases are a match to TRBD2. The J segment lost 2 bases and the V segment lost 8 bases, leaving 9 bases of the junction unmatched. The CDR3 sequence is 15 residues long. CDR1 and CDR2 from the germline V gene are MNHEY and SVGEGT. Written as DNA, the CDR3 is TGTGCCAGCTCGGGGTTGCGGGAGGTCACAGATACGCAGTATTTT. This encodes CASSGLREVTDTQYF.

CDR3 loop: CASRFDTGETYTGELFF. The DNA for the CDR3 is TGTGCCAGCAGATTCGATACAGGGGAAACCTACACCGGGGAGCTGTTTTTT. V gene TRBV6-2 or TRBV6-3 combines with J gene TRBJ2-2, with 7 bases lining up with TRBD1. V shed 6 bases and J 3 bases; nucleotides not matched to a gene: 13. The CDR3 covers 17 residues. Per germline, CDR1 MNHEY and CDR2 SVGEGT.

The rearrangement joins TRBV4-1 to TRBJ2-1, with D unclear. Trimming took off 2 bases at V and 7 bases at J, with 9 bases between the two ends. CDR3 length: 13 residues. The germline gives CDR1 MGHRA, CDR2 YSYEKL. The CDR3 sequence: CASSQQVVNEQFF. The CDR3 coding sequence is TGCGCCAGCAGCCAACAGGTTGTGAATGAGCAGTTCTTC.

This clonotype was seen a few times. The genes are TRBV4-1 and TRBJ1-2, with a weak D call TRBD1 (5 bases). Germline values: CDR1 MGHRA, CDR2 YSYEKL. This CDR3 is built from 16 residues. V shed 3 bases and J shed 6 bases, with 20 bases lying between them. CDR3 coding DNA: TGCGCCAGCAGCCATCCCGGCAGGGCCTTCTCAAATGGCTACACCTTC. Translation: CASSHPGRAFSNGYTF.

The chain combines TRBV15 with TRBJ1-1, with D maybe TRBD1 (5 bases). This CDR3 is 13 amino acids long. The germline gives CDR1 LNHNV, CDR2 YYDKDF (reference sequence). Trimming cost V 10 bases and J 0 bases, with 12 bases left between them. The DNA for the CDR3 is TGTGCCAGTCGAGACAGCTTGAACACTGAAGCTTTCTTT. Protein product: CASRDSLNTEAFF.

The CDR3 here is CASSQVSLHEQYF. The CDR3 DNA reads TGTGCCAGCAGCCAAGTAAGCCTCCACGAGCAGTACTTC. The V gene is TRBV3-1, the J gene TRBJ2-7; D not certain. CDR1 and CDR2 from the germline V gene are LGHDT and YNNKEL (reference sequence). The germline V and J ends were trimmed by 1 base and 5 bases, with 9 bases remaining between them. This CDR3 is built from 13 residues.

This chain uses TRBV4-3 with TRBJ2-2; the D is unclear. V shed 0 bases and J shed 5 bases, with 7 bases lying between them. The CDR3 has 14 residues. Germline assignment: CDR1 LGHNA and CDR2 YSLEER. CDR3 loop: CASSQETGTGELFF. The CDR3 nucleotides are TGCGCCAGCAGCCAAGAAACTGGGACCGGGGAGCTGTTTTTT.

The table lists this clonotype with many counts. The chain employs TRBV12-3 or TRBV12-4 and TRBJ1-5, with a tentative D call TRBD1 (5 bases). Trimming cost V 6 bases and J 7 bases, with 10 bases left between them. The length of the CDR3 is 12 residues. CDR3 loop: CASRSTVQPQHF. The CDR3 nucleotides are TGTGCCAGCAGATCGACAGTCCAGCCCCAGCATTTT.

This clonotype appeared many times. The J gene is TRBJ2-1, the V gene TRBV7-8, with 7 bases fitting TRBD1. This CDR3 contains 16 residues. The junction had 14 bases not matched to a gene; V was cut back by 5 bases and J by 7 bases. CDR1 and CDR2 from the germline V gene are SGHVS and FQNEAQ. For the CDR3, the DNA is TGTGCCAGCAGCCCAAGACAGGGCCGACCCAAGAATGAGCAGTTCTTC. It codes for CASSPRQGRPKNEQFF.

The chain couples TRBV7-2 to TRBJ1-1; TRBD1 matches 7 bases. Per the germline V gene, CDR1 is SGHTA and CDR2 is FQGNSA. With 4 bases clipped from V and 7 bases from J, the junction kept 6 bases outside the gene matches. The CDR3 has 13 residues. The CDR3 loop reads CASSYQGTVEAFF. As DNA, the CDR3 is TGTGCCAGCAGCTACCAGGGGACAGTTGAAGCTTTCTTT.

This clonotype was detected a few times. The chain has TRBV28 and TRBJ1-2; no clear D. CDR3 length equals 15 residues. Trimming left V 2 bases short and J 0 bases short, with 10 bases between. Per germline, CDR1 MDHEN and CDR2 SYDVKM. CDR3 nucleotide sequence: TGTGCCAGCAGTTTAGGGCAGGCCTCTAACTATGGCTACACCTTC. The encoded protein is CASSLGQASNYGYTF.

The table lists this clonotype with a few counts. The chain combines TRBV2 with TRBJ1-6; D is uncertain. There are 13 residues in the CDR3. Per the germline V gene, CDR1 is SNHLY and CDR2 is FYNNEI. Trimming pared 2 bases from V and 8 bases from J, leaving 7 bases between. CDR3 sequence: CASSERADSPLHF. The CDR3 bases are TGTGCCAGCAGTGAACGGGCGGATTCACCCCTCCACTTT.

This clonotype was detected ten times or more. The chain links TRBV12-3 or TRBV12-4 to TRBJ2-1; 8 bases agree with TRBD2. The ends lost 3 bases at V and 2 bases at J; junction bases unmatched: 3. The CDR3 contains 15 residues. The CDR3 reads CASSFSGGAYNEQFF. The CDR3 bases are TGTGCCAGCAGTTTTTCGGGGGGGGCCTACAATGAGCAGTTCTTC.

In this sample, this clonotype turned up many times. This chain links TRBV12-3 or TRBV12-4 with TRBJ1-1; D remains unclear. The CDR3 is 15 residues long. Deletions cut 5 bases from V and 1 base from J, with 14 bases between. CDR3 in DNA: TGTGCCAGCAGTCCCTTCGGCGAATCGAACACTGAAGCTTTCTTT. Amino acids: CASSPFGESNTEAFF.

The J gene is TRBJ1-1, the V gene TRBV3-1, with a weak D call TRBD1 (5 bases). The CDR3 is 16 amino acids. Germline lookup yields CDR1 LGHDT and CDR2 YNNKEL (reference sequence). Trimming took 0 bases from V and 6 from J, leaving 17 bases between them. For the CDR3, the DNA is TGTGCCAGCAGCCAAGAGATCGGGTGGGGGGTTGCTGAAGCTTTCTTT. Translated, it gives CASSQEIGWGVAEAFF.

This sequence joins TRBV12-3 or TRBV12-4 and TRBJ2-2; D is unresolved. V lost 6 bases to trimming and J lost 6 bases, with 17 bases between them. CDR3 length equals 15 residues. Written as DNA, the CDR3 is TGTGCCAGCAGCTCCGCGGCCCCGGGTCCCGGGGAGCTGTTTTTT. Protein product: CASSSAAPGPGELFF.

This clonotype was counted between two and nine times. This rearrangement joins TRBV7-2 to TRBJ2-5, with 9 bases matching TRBD2. Germline V gives CDR1 SGHTA, CDR2 FQGNSA. The CDR3 covers 16 residues. With V trimmed by 5 bases and J by 4 bases, 11 bases remained unmatched. CDR3 bases: TGTGCCAGCAGCCCTTCCCGAGCGGGGGGCCGAGAGACCCAGTACTTC. Translating it yields CASSPSRAGGRETQYF.

This clonotype was seen repeatedly, ten times or more. The rearrangement joins TRBV9 to TRBJ2-7; D may correspond to TRBD1 or TRBD2 (5 bases each). The V and J ends lost 3 bases and 5 bases respectively, with 27 bases between them. The germline V gene encodes CDR1 SGDLS and CDR2 YYNGEE. This CDR3 contains 18 residues. Here the CDR3 DNA reads TGTGCCAGCAGCGCGATCCACGTCCCGGGGCTTCTTTCGAACGAGCAGTACTTC. This encodes CASSAIHVPGLLSNEQYF.

The CDR3 nucleotides read TGTGCCAGTAGTAGCGGAGGGCCCACAGATACGCAGTATTTT. It is translated as CASSSGGPTDTQYF. The chain links TRBV19 to TRBJ2-3, with a tentative D call TRBD2 (6 bases). The CDR3 runs to 14 residues. Germline V CDR1 and CDR2: LNHDA, SQIVND (reference sequence). The V gene lost 4 bases and the J gene lost 2 bases, with 10 bases spanning the gap.

This clonotype was picked up a small number of times. The chain is built from TRBV4-3 and TRBJ2-7, with D uncertain. V lost 1 base and J 6 bases, leaving 10 bases between the germline ends. Germline loops: CDR1 LGHNA, CDR2 YSLEER. The CDR3 is 13 residues long. The CDR3 region has the DNA TGCGCCAGCAGCCAAGGTTTAAGCGTCGAGCAGTACTTC. It codes for CASSQGLSVEQYF.